This T cell receptor (beta chain) was observed in a study of Graves' ophthalmopathy and Graves' hyperthyroidism. Study results and limitations: A majority of expanded thyroid clonotypes exceeding 0.001 frequency were likewise present in blood. The study's model predicted ophthalmopathy progression at roughly 69% sensitivity and almost 75% specificity.

Clinical symptoms, serum thyroxine, TRAb, thyroid ultrasound and orbital computed tomography were relied on for diagnosis. A volume of 8.5 to 10 ml of fresh peripheral blood supplied the PBMCs. Germline V lookup: CDR1 MGHDK, CDR2 SYGVNS. V gave up 1 base and J gave up 6 bases, with 15 bases separating them. This CDR3 is 15 amino acids long. Amplification targeted the TCR beta CDR3 regions, with RNA transcripts as the source material. Second-round multiplex PCR came after a first-round RT-PCR that employed HTBI primers. TCRdb itself ran the multiplex PCR reads through MiXCR, one entry per CDR3 protein. The sample carries 600,000 to 950,000 distinct CDR3 sequences, 40% recorded once. This clonotype appeared many times. Its antigen is unknown.

This TCR came from an adult man with Graves' ophthalmopathy. V usage is TRBV25-1 and J usage is TRBJ1-2; D is uncertain. The sequenced sample was peripheral blood. The CDR3 nucleotides are TGTGCCAGCAGTGAATCGGGGTTTGGTGGCAATGGCTACACCTTC. This gives the protein CASSESGFGGNGYTF.